One T cell receptor beta chain is described in this entry. Which antigen it targets is not known. Base qualities are not at hand, and no much larger clone is one base apart. The record originates from a study of cytomegalovirus exposure and HLA in healthy donors (dated by TCRdb to about 2017). Study-wide context: An earlier analysis of several hundred of the donors reported approximately 300 Gb of sequence data and about 120 million unique TCR beta sequences obtained from roughly 180 million T cells. An early release covering roughly 600 HLA-typed donors comprised approximately 290 gigabases of sequencing data and tens of millions of unique TCR sequences. Among the roughly 390 genotyped donors, approximately 77% belonged to the genetic ancestry cluster associated with self-reported Caucasian donors. The study was designed to test whether signatures of past pathogen exposure could be identified by cataloging public T cell receptors. The study used immunosequencing to profile the T cell repertoires of around 600 subjects and linked those repertoires to cytomegalovirus serostatus. Besides the first cohort of approximately 710 subjects, a separate validation cohort made up of 90 to 150 different subjects was used. To predict cytomegalovirus infection status, the study combined high-throughput TCR immunosequencing, statistical association of individual TCRs with disease status, and machine learning. In a later analysis, previously published TCR beta repertoires from several hundred donors were re-analyzed and high-resolution HLA genotyping was added so that TCR occurrence patterns could be studied. The later analysis used no new phenotypic data to find candidate immune exposures, relying instead on TCR beta sequences and their occurrence across donors. An earlier analysis of around 580 of the donors used high-throughput TCR beta sequencing to judge whether each TCR beta V gene segment behaved as functional or pseudogenic. Donor age, sex, ethnicity and CMV serostatus were compiled together with the repertoire data. A later genetic analysis took genome-wide SNP genotypes for about 65% of the 666 donors and used that subset as a discovery cohort. All discovery cohort repertoires had been generated using a single sequencing platform. HLA typing included class I and class II loci at four-digit resolution. The number of typed donors differed by locus: about 629-630 for A, B, C, DRB1 and DQB1; 522 for DQA1; 606 for DPA1; and about 450 for DPB1. Because of strong linkage in the cohort, roughly five DR-DQ haplotypes were treated as single units for association and clustering. Across 398 genotyped donors of the cohort, an average of about 250,000 unique TCR beta nucleotide sequences per donor were sequenced, and roughly 17% of those sequences were non-productive. General study outcomes and caveats: Because HLA typing was missing for some donors at each locus, association tests included only the typed subset. Because the 87-base-pair reads could not distinguish some IMGT-functional V segments, including TRBV6-2 and TRBV6-3, those segments were excluded. In an earlier analysis of 500 to 650 of the donors, most TCR beta V segments appeared in productive rearrangements about 87% or about 30% of the time, broadly matching IMGT annotations. A later analysis reported that several top co-occurrence clusters appeared linked to parvovirus B19, influenza, CMV and Epstein-Barr virus. A cluster of highly shared sequence variants was judged likely to represent a technical artifact of the sequencing pipeline. Specific HLA alleles were associated with some 15,000 TCR beta sequences at a false discovery rate of 0.05 in a later analysis. In a later analysis, most CMV-associated TCR beta chains were found to appear HLA-restricted, with HLA associations seemingly driven largely by CMV exposure. In this cohort, only TCR beta chains were sequenced, and detectable features were limited by the absence of alpha or paired-chain data. In the study, approximately 160 TCR beta chains were listed as associated with cytomegalovirus. Three of the identified cytomegalovirus-associated TCR beta chains were confirmed in vitro to be specific for cytomegalovirus antigens. Assigning TCR associations to individual alleles was difficult when HLA alleles, especially DR and DQ, strongly co-occurred. Because counts were too low, 15 to 20 rarely observed V segments, including chromosome 9 orphons, were left out of the earlier analysis of 500 to 750 of the donors. Compared with the approximately 700-donor mean, donors in an Asian-associated ancestry cluster had fewer N-insertions in productive TCRs, according to a later genetic analysis. In a later analysis, HLA-associated TCR beta chains showed more clonal expansion and lower generation probabilities than non-associated chains that were equally common. The only immune exposure information available for the cohort was CMV serostatus. Sequencing depth was assumed to be roughly uniform across donors in the presence/absence analyses, though that assumption may not hold. Correlated functional status among segregating V segments might be attributable to linkage disequilibrium, but an unknown experimental factor could not be ruled out. While some public TCRs were present in many individuals, most TCR sequences turned up only very rarely across donors. V-gene and J-gene trimming of TCR beta chains was associated with a missense DCLRE1C variant in a later genetic analysis, and the association was replicated in an independent cohort. The classifier was reported to diagnose cytomegalovirus status with high specificity and sensitivity in both the original and validation cohorts. A further reported finding was that TCR beta sequences accurately predicted the HLA-A and HLA-B alleles for most subjects in the first cohort. It was suggested by the authors that the approach could potentially be generalized to other disease states and immunological phenotypes. According to a later analysis, TCR association rates differed among HLA loci, with DRB1 alleles showing the most associated TCRs and HLA-C alleles showing the fewest.

Library preparation used the immunoSEQ multiplex PCR assay. The multiplex PCR relied on a mix of 60 forward primers for TCR Vbeta segments and 13 reverse primers for TCR Jbeta segments. The CDR3 region of rearranged TCR beta genes was amplified from genomic DNA by a multiplex PCR assay. Amplified TCR beta libraries were sequenced as 87-base-pair reads on the Illumina HiSeq System. Per the original workflow: In a later analysis, 77 million or so unique TCR beta chains were counted across the 650 to 750 repertoires, and about 9.9 million of these chains were shared by at least two donors. A nearest-neighbor algorithm error-corrected the raw reads and collapsed the reads into unique sequences, merging closely related sequences to remove PCR and sequencing errors. To assign V, D and J gene segments, CDR3 sequences were aligned to IMGT reference sequences. Each retained sequence needed at least a six-nucleotide match to both a V gene segment and a J gene segment. Rearrangements were called productive when the CDR3 lacked stop codons and stayed in frame with V and J; all others were non-productive. Following IMGT convention, CDR3 was defined as the stretch from the second conserved V-encoded cysteine up to the conserved J-encoded phenylalanine. The earlier analysis of about 590 of the donors excluded sequences that lacked an unambiguous match to a single V gene segment. In an earlier analysis of 500 to 750 of the donors, V segments were called functional above 56.7% productive rearrangements and were called segregating when the between-donor standard deviation exceeded 5%. A statistical classification framework was developed to diagnose cytomegalovirus status using the catalog of TCR beta chain sequences. A later analysis assigned V and J genes by comparing TCR nucleotide sequences with IMGT/GENE-DB human TR gene sequences. The TCRdist pipeline was used in a later analysis to assign CDR3 sequences and most-parsimonious VDJ recombination scenarios. In a later analysis, each TCR beta chain was defined by its CDR3 amino acid sequence together with its V-gene family, and reads lacking a unique V-gene family were excluded. To address suspected cross-contamination and a sequencing artifact, a later analysis removed around 590 highly shared, low-generation-probability nucleotide sequences. In a later analysis, a clonal expansion index for each public chain was calculated from normalized within-repertoire ranks of inferred template counts. A later analysis computed generation probabilities with a VDJ recombination model fitted to out-of-frame rearrangements, and checked the results against IGoR. In a later analysis, hypergeometric tests were used to score TCR-TCR, TCR-HLA and TCR-CMV co-occurrence, with a repertoire-size bias correction applied to TCR pairs. In a later analysis, false discovery rates were estimated by permuting HLA or CMV assignments 20 times. In a later analysis, co-occurring TCRs were grouped using DBSCAN, and TCRdist sequence similarity was added for clustering within HLA-allele-positive subsets. Repertoires with fewer than 30,000 or more than 120,000 public chains were left out of co-occurrence clustering, as were a handful of repertoires with anomalous nucleotide sharing. What TCRdb holds here is the immuneACCESS table cut down to in-frame rearrangements. Part of the clones is not present; checked against another copy, under half of the missing clones reflect an unresolved V gene, and the others are unexplained. That table supplies the V and J calls and clone size; D and trimming were determined from the DNA. The sample contains roughly 200,000 clones, about 82% of them found a single time. About 2.3% of the sample is in the top ten clones.

The cohort comprised 550 to 700 healthy bone marrow donors. At the time of sampling, every cohort member was nominally healthy, though immune exposures that went unrecorded were likely present. The donor tested CMV seronegative and was one of the 352 seronegative cohort members. A peripheral blood sample was collected from each donor, and TCR beta sequencing was performed on peripheral blood mononuclear cells. The Qiagen DNeasy Blood Extraction Kit was used to extract genomic DNA from the blood cell samples. The CDR3 starts with the cysteine, ends with the phenylalanine, and has 15 residues. Kept here is only the CDR3 DNA, which spans 45 bases and is read in frame from base 1. Ends trimmed: V by 1 base, J by 5 bases; bases unmatched to a gene: 4. Taken from the germline V gene, the CDR1 and CDR2 loops are SGHVS and FNYEAQ.

The source is a woman aged 45-65 years in good health and CMV-seronegative. Specimen: PBMCs. The chain employs TRBV7-6 and TRBJ2-7, and 11 junction bases match TRBD1. The CDR3 reads as follows: CASSLGGTGGNEQYF. The nucleotide sequence reads as follows: TGTGCCAGCAGCTTAGGCGGGACAGGGGGAAACGAGCAGTACTTC.